This T cell receptor beta chain was recovered during a study of monozygotic twins with inflammatory bowel disease. The CDR3 runs to 12 residues. Germline lookup yields CDR1 MNHEY and CDR2 SMNVEV (reference sequence). With the 5' RACE reads reprocessed, TCRdb shows one record per CDR3 protein and no DNA. The sample includes about 440,000 distinct CDR3 sequences. For this clonotype: Its cognate antigen is unknown.

Findings and limits, study-wide: No single strong signal or clonotype associated with IBD was supported. Especially with disease activity, IBD patients shared fewer clonotypes with others than healthy twins did.

The sequenced sample was blood. The rearrangement uses TRBV27 and TRBJ2-1; as DNA is missing, the TRBD1 call by TCRdb cannot be tested. The source is a human donor with ulcerative colitis or Crohn's disease, or a healthy co-twin of an affected twin (not recorded which). CDR3 loop: CASSRRGTEQFF.